These 8 T cell receptor beta chains were all obtained from the same sample, sequenced in a study of regulatory T cells in long-lasting Graves disease. The time point is: newly diagnosed GD, antithyroid drugs for less than 3 months. Extracted RNA from PBMCs served as the source of the TCR library. Building the TCR beta libraries relied on iRepertoire HTBI primers, and CDR3 regions underwent Arm-PCR. One entry per CDR3 protein, called by TCRdb with MiXCR from the multiplex PCR reads. Among hundreds of thousands of distinct CDR3 sequences, over 15% were seen once, and the ten largest hold about 32%. The sample was also reused in another study, on T cells in Graves' hyperthyroidism and ophthalmopathy.

Sequenced here: peripheral blood mononuclear cells (PBMCs), sampled at new diagnosis, from a patient treated with antithyroid drugs. Receptors were obtained from a man aged 35 to 55 with Graves disease.

This clonotype was seen more than once but under ten times. The V call is TRBV6-2 or TRBV6-3, the J call TRBJ1-1; D call uncertain. Trimming stripped 0 bases from V and 0 bases from J, with 8 bases between. This CDR3 comprises 15 residues. Germline V gives CDR1 MNHEY, CDR2 SVGEGT. The CDR3 DNA is TGTGCCAGCAGTTACTCCTTAAGAGTGAACACTGAAGCTTTCTTT. Its translation is CASSYSLRVNTEAFF.

This clonotype was seen many times. This chain joins TRBV11-1 and TRBJ2-7; no reliable D call. CDR1 SGHAT and CDR2 FQDESV come from the germline V gene (reference sequence). Deletions cut 5 bases from V and 3 bases from J, with 14 bases between. The CDR3 loop spans 14 amino acids. The chain's CDR3 is CASSPSGPRYEQYF. The CDR3 DNA reads TGTGCCAGCAGCCCCTCCGGGCCTCGCTACGAGCAGTACTTC.

There are a few counts of this clonotype. This chain connects TRBV29-1 to TRBJ2-5, with 8 bases lining up with TRBD1. This CDR3 region has 15 residues. Germline-derived CDR1 and CDR2 are SQVTM and ANQGSEA. Trimming at V came to 6 bases and at J to 5 bases, leaving 14 bases not matched to a gene. The CDR3 DNA is TGCAGCGTGGACCTACAGGGGGACCCTCCGGAGACCCAGTACTTC. Translating gives CSVDLQGDPPETQYF.

This clonotype was recorded many times. J is TRBJ2-1 and V is TRBV2; 9 nucleotides align to TRBD2. The CDR3 has 18 residues. Germline V lookup: CDR1 SNHLY, CDR2 FYNNEI. After removal of 4 bases from V and 5 bases from J, the junction contained 15 bases not matched to a gene. The CDR3 DNA reads as TGTGCCAGCAGTGTGTTTAGCGGGGGTACCCCTTCGGACAATGAGCAGTTCTTC. It specifies CASSVFSGGTPSDNEQFF.

In this sample, this clonotype turned up many times. The chain is built from TRBV29-1 and TRBJ1-1; a weak D match, TRBD1 (6 bases). V shed 6 bases and J shed 1 base, with 15 bases lying between them. CDR3 length equals 14 residues. Germline V gene sequence: CDR1 SQVTM, CDR2 ANQGSEA. The CDR3 DNA sequence: TGCAGCGTCTCCGTGGGGGCGGGGAACACTGAAGCTTTCTTT. This sequence encodes CSVSVGAGNTEAFF.

This clonotype was detected a few times. This chain connects TRBV9 to TRBJ2-3; unclear D gene. The CDR3 runs to 15 residues. V lost 1 base, J lost 0 bases, and 9 bases lay in between. Germline CDR1 is SGDLS and CDR2 is YYNGEE. CDR3 DNA: TGTGCCAGCAGCGTAACTCTCCACAGCACAGATACGCAGTATTTT. Its translation is CASSVTLHSTDTQYF.

This clonotype was recorded many times. This CDR3 reads CASSLPLGLAETSTYEQYF. The CDR3 DNA follows: TGTGCCAGCAGTTTGCCATTGGGACTAGCGGAAACTTCGACCTACGAGCAGTACTTC. The rearrangement links TRBV28 to TRBJ2-7, with 11 nucleotides matching TRBD2. Trimming at V came to 3 bases and at J to 2 bases, leaving 15 bases not matched to a gene. CDR1 MDHEN and CDR2 SYDVKM come from the germline V gene. The CDR3 has 19 amino acids. Supplemented by reference TRBV28 and TRBJ2-7, the full variable domain reads DVKVTQSSRYLVKRTGEKVFLECVQDMDHENMFWYRQDPGLGLRLIYFSYDVKMKEKGDIPEGYSVSREKKERFSLILESASTNQTSMYLCASSLPLGLAETSTYEQYFGPGTRLTVT.

A word on this clonotype: An end of the junction does not agree with germline; a read error may underlie this. This sequence joins TRBV7-2 and TRBJ2-1; D ambiguous. The DNA matches TRBJ2-5 better at its end, which makes the J call doubtful. The germline V gene has CDR1 SGHTA and CDR2 FQGNSA. The CDR3 length is 12 residues. CDR3 DNA: TGTGCTAGCAACTTGGCCGGAGAGACCCAGTACTTC. It yields the protein CASNLAGETQYF.